This T cell receptor (beta chain) was profiled in a study of blood T cell repertoires in COVID-19. Study background: In each case, the material was cDNA or gDNA derived from T cells, B-cell-depleted T cells, or PBMCs.

In the original processing: From reference gene primer amplification, estimates of nucleated cell counts were derived. Clones were sequenced by immunoSEQ multiplex PCR, and TCRdb holds only the in-frame ones, with some missing. That table is the source of V, J and clone size, and D and trimming were worked out from the DNA. The data show 250,000 or so clones, around 87% seen once. With 2 bases clipped from V and 2 bases from J, the junction kept 3 bases outside the gene matches. The CDR3 consists of 15 residues. Germline CDR1 MNHEY, CDR2 SMNVEV (reference sequence). Seattle enrolled patients during active infection and tracked them longitudinally.

The rearrangement links TRBV27 to TRBJ2-1; 7 nucleotides agree with TRBD1. This TCR was recovered from a woman in her fifties or sixties with COVID-19, enrolled during active disease. Sequences were obtained from peripheral blood. CDR3 sequence reads: CASSLDRATYNEQFF. CDR3 nucleotides: TGTGCCAGCAGTTTAGACAGGGCGACCTACAATGAGCAGTTCTTC.